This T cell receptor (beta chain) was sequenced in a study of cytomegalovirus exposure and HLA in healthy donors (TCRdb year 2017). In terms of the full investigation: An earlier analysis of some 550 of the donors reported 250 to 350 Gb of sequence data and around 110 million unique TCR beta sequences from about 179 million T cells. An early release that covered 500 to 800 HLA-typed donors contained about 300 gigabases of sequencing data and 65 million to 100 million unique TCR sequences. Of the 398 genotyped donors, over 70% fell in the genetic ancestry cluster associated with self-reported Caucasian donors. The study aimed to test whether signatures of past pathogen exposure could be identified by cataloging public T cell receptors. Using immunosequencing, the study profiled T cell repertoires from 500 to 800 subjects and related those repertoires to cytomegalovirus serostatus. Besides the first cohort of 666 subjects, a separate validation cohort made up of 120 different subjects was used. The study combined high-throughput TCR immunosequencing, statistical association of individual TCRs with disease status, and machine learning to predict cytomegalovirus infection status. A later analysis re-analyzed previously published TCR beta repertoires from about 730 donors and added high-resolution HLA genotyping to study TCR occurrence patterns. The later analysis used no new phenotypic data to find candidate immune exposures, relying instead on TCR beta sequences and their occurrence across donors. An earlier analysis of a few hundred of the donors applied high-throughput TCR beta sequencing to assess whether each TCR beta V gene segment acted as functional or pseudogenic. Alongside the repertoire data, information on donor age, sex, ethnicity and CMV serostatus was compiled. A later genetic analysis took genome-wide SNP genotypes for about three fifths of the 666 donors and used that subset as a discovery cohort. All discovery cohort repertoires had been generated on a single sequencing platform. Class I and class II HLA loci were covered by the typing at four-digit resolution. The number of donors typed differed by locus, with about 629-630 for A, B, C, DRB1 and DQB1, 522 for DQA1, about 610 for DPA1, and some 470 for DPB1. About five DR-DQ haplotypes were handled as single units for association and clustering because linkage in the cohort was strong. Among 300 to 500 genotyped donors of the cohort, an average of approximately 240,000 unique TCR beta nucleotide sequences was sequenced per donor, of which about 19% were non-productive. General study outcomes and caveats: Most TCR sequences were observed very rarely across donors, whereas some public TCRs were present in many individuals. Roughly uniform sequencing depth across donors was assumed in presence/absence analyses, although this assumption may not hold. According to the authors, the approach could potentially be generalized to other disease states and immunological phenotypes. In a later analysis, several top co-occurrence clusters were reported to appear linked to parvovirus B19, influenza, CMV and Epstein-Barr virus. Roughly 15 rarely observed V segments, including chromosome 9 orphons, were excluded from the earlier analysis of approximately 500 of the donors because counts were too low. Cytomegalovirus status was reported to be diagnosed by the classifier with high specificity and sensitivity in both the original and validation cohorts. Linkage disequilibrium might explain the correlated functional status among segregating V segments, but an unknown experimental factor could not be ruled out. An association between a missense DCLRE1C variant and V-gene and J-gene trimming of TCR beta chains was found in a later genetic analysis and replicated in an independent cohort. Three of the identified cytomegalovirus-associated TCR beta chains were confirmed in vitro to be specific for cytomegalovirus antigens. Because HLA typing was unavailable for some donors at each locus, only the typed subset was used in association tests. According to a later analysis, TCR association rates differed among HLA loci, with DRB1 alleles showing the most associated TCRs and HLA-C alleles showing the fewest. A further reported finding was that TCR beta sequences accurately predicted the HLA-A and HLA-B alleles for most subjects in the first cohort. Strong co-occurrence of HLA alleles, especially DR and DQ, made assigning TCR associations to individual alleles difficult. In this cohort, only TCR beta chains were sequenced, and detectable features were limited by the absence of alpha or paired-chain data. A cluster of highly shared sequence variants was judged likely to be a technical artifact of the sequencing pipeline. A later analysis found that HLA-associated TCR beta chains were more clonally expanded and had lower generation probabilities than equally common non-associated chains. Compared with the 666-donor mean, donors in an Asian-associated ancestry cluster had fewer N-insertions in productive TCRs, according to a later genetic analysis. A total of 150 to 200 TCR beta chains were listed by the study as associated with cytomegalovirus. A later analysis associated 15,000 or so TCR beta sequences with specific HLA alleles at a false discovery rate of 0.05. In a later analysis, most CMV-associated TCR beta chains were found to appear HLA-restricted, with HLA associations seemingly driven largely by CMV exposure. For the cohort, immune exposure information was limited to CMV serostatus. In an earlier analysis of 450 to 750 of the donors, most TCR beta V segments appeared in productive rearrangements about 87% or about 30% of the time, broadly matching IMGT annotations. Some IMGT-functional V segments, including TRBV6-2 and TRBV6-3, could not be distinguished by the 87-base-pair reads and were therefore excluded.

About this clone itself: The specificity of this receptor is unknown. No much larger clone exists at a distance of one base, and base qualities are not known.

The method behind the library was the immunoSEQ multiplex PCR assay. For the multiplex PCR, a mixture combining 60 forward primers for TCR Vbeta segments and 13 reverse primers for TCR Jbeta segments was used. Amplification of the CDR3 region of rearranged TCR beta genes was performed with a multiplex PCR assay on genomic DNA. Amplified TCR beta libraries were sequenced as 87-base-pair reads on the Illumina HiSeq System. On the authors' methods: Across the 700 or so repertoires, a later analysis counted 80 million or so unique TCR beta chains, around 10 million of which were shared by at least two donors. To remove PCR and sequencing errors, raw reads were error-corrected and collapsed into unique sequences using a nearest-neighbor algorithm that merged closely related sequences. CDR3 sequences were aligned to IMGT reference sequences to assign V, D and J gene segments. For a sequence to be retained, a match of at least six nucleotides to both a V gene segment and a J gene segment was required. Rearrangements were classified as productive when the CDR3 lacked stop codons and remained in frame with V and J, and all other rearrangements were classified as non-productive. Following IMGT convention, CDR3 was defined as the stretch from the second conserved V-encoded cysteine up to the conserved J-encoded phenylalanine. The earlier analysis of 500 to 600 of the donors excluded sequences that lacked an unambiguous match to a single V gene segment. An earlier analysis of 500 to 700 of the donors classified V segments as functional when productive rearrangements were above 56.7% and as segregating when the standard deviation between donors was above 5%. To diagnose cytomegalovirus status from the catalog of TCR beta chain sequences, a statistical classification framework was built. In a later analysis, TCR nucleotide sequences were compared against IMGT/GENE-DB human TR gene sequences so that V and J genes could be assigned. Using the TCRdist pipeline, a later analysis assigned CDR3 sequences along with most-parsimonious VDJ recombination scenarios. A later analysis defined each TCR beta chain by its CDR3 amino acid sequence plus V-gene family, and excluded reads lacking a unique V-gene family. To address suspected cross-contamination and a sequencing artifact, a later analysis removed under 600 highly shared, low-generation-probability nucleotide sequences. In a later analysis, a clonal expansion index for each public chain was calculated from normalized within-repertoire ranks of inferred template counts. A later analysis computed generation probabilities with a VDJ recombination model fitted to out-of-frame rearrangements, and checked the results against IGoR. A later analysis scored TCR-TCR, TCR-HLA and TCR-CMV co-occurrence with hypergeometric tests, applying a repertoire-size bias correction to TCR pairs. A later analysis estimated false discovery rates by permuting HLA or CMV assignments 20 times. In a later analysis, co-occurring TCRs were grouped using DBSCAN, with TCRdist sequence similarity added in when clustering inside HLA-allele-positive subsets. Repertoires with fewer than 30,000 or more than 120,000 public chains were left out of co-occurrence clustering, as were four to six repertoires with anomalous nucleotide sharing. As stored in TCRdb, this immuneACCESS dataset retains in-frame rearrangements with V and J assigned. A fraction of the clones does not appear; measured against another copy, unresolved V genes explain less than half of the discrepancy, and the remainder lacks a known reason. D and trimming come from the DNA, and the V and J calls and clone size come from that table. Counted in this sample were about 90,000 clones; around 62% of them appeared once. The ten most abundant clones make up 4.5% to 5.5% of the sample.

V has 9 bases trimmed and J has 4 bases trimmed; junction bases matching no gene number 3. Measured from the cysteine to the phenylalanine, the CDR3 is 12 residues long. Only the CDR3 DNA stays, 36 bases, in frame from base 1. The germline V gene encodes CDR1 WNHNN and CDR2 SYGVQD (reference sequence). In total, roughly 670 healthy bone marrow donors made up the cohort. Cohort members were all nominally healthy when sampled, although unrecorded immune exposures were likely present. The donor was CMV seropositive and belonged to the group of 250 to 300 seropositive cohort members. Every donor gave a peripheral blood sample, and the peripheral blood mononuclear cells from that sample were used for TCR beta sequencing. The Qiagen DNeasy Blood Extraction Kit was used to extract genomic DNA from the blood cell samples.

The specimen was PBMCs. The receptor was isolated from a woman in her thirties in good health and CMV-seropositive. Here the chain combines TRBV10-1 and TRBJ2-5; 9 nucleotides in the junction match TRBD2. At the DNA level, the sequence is TGCGCCAGAGGGACTAGCAGAGAGACCCAGTACTTC. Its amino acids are CARGTSRETQYF.